What follows describes a single T cell receptor (beta chain). What it binds is not known. Germline V gene lookup returns CDR1 SNHLY and CDR2 FYNNEI. The length of the CDR3 is 14 residues. The V and J ends lost 7 bases and 1 base, in that order; junction bases with no gene match: 5. These data belong to a study of cytomegalovirus exposure and HLA in healthy donors. Overall study results and limits: A later analysis linked some 18,000 TCR beta sequences to HLA alleles at 0.05 false discovery rate. The study reported that TCR beta sequences accurately predicted HLA-A and HLA-B alleles in most subjects.

PCR involved 60 Vbeta and 13 Jbeta primers. Generated by immunoSEQ multiplex PCR, the TCRdb table keeps only in-frame clones and is missing some. The table includes some 130,000 clones, 75% to 85% detected once. Sequencing was done on a sample of PBMCs. The TCR was taken from a man aged 40-49 years in good health and CMV-seronegative. The chain has TRBV2 and TRBJ2-3; 7 bases fit TRBD2. CDR3 DNA sequence: TGTGCCAGCAACCGACTAGCCGGCACAGATACGCAGTATTTT. Its protein product is CASNRLAGTDTQYF.